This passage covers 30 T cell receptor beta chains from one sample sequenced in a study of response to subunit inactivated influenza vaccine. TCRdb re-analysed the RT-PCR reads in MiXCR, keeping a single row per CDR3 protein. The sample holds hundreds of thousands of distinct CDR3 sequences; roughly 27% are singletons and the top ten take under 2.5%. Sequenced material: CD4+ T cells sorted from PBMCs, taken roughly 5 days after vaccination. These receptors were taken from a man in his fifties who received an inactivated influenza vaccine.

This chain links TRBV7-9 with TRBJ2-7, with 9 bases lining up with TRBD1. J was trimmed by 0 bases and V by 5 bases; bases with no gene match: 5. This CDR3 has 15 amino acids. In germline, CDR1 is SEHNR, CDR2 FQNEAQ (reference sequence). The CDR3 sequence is CASSPGTGSSYEQYF. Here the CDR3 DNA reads TGTGCCAGCAGCCCTGGGACAGGGTCCTCCTACGAGCAGTACTTC.

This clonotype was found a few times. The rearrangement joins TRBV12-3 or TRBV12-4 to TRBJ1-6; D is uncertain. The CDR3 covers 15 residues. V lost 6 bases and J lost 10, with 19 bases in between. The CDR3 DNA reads TGTGCCAGCAGCCCCACCAACGACTTTAAATCACCCCTCCACTTT. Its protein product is CASSPTNDFKSPLHF.

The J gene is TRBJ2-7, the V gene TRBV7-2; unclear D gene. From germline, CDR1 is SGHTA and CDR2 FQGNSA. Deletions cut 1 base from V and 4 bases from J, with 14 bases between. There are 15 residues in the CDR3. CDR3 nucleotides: TGTGCCAGCAGCTTAGATCATGGGCCACCATACGAGCAGTACTTC. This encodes CASSLDHGPPYEQYF.

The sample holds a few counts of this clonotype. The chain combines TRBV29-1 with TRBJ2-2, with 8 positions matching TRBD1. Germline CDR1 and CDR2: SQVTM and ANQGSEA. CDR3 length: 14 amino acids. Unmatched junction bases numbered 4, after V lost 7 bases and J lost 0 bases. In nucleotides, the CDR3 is TGCAGCGCCGGACAGGGAACGAACACCGGGGAGCTGTTTTTT. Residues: CSAGQGTNTGELFF.

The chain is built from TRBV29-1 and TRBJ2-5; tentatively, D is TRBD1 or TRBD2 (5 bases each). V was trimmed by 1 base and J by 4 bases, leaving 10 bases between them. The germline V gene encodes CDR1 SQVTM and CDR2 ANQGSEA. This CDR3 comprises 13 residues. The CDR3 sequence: CSVEGGAAETQYF. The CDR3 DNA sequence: TGCAGCGTTGAAGGAGGGGCTGCAGAGACCCAGTACTTC.

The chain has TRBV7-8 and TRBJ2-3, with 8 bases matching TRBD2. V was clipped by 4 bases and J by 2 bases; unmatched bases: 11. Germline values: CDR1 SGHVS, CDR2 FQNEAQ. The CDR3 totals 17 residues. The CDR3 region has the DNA TGTGCCAGCAGCTCGTTGGTAGCGGGGTTGGCCACAGATACGCAGTATTTT. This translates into CASSSLVAGLATDTQYF.

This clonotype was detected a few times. The CDR3 loop is CASSLLAGGQRSGELFF. The CDR3 DNA reads TGTGCCAGCAGCTTACTAGCGGGGGGGCAAAGGTCCGGGGAGCTGTTTTTT. The chain combines TRBV7-2 with TRBJ2-2, with 12 bases lining up with TRBD2. Trimming cost V 2 bases and J 6 bases; bases outside gene matches: 7. There are 17 residues in the CDR3. Germline lookup yields CDR1 SGHTA and CDR2 FQGNSA.

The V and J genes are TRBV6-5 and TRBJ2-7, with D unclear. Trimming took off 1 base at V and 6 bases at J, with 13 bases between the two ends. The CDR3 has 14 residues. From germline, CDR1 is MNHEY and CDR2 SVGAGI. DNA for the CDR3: TGTGCCAGCAGTTACTGGGCGTACCCAGCCGAGCAGTACTTC. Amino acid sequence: CASSYWAYPAEQYF.

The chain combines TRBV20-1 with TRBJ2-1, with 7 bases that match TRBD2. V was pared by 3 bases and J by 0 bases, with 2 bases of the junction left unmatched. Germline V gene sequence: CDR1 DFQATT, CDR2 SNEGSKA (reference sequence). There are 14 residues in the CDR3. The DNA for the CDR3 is TGCAGTGCTAGGGGGGGGACCTCCTACAATGAGCAGTTCTTC. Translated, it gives CSARGGTSYNEQFF.

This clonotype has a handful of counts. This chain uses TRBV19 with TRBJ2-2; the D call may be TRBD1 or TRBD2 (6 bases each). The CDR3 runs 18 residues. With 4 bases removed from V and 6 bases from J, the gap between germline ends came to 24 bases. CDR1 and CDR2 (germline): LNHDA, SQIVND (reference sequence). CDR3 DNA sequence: TGTGCCAGTAGTACCCAGGGGCTAGGAGGGAGGAGGGCCGGGGAGCTGTTTTTT. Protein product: CASSTQGLGGRRAGELFF.

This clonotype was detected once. DNA for the CDR3: TGTGCCAGCAGCTCCCTAAAGGGTGGGACCGGGGCCAACGTCCTGACTTTC. It encodes CASSSLKGGTGANVLTF. The chain joins TRBV11-2 to TRBJ2-6, with D tentatively TRBD1 or TRBD2 (5 bases each). This CDR3 has 17 amino acids. V shed 4 bases and J shed 4 bases, with 17 bases lying between them. The germline V gene encodes CDR1 SGHAT and CDR2 FQNNGV.

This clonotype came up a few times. CDR3 amino acids: CASSLAVSGTDTQYF. CDR3 DNA: TGTGCCAGCAGTTTAGCGGTTAGCGGCACAGATACGCAGTATTTT. This rearrangement joins TRBV27 to TRBJ2-3, with TRBD2 as a possible D gene (5 bases). The V end lost 2 bases, the J end lost 1 base, and 10 bases lay between the germline ends. The CDR3 consists of 15 residues. Looked up from germline, CDR1 is MNHEY and CDR2 is SMNVEV (reference sequence).

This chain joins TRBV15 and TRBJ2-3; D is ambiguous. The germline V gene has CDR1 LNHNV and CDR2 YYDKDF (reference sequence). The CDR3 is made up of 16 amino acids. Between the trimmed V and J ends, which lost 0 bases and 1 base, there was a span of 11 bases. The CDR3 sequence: CATSRDGVEGTDTQYF. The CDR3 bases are TGTGCCACCAGCAGAGATGGAGTGGAAGGCACAGATACGCAGTATTTT.

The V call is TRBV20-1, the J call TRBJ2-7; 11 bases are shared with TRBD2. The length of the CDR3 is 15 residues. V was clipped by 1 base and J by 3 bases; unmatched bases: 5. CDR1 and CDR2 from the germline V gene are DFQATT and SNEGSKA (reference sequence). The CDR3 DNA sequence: TGCAGTGCTAGAGGGCTAGCGGGGGGCAACTACGAGCAGTACTTC. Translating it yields CSARGLAGGNYEQYF.

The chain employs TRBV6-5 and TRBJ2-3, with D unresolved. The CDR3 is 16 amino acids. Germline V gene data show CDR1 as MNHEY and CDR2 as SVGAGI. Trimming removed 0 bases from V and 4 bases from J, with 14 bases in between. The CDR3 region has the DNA TGTGCCAGCAGTTACTCCGGCCCCAATGTGGCAGATACGCAGTATTTT. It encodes CASSYSGPNVADTQYF.

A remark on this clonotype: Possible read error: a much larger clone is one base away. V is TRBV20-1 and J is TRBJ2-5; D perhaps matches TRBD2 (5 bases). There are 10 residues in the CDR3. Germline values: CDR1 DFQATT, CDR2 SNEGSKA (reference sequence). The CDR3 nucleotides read TGCGGTGCCTGGAGGGAGACCCAGTACTTC. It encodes CGAWRETQYF.

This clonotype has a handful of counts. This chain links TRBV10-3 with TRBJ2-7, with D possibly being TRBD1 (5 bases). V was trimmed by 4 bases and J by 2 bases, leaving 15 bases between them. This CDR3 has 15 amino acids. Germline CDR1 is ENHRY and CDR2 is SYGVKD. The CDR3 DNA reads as TGTGCCATCAGTGCCCAGGCGATGGGGCCCTACGAGCAGTACTTC. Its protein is CAISAQAMGPYEQYF.

In DNA form, the CDR3 reads TGCGCCAGTGGACAGGGGTTCTACAATGAGCAGTTCTTC. It is translated as CASGQGFYNEQFF. The chain couples TRBV10-2 to TRBJ2-1; 9 nucleotides agree with TRBD1. This CDR3 comprises 13 residues. Germline values: CDR1 WSHSY, CDR2 SAAADI. The V gene end was trimmed by 9 bases and the J gene end by 3 bases; junction bases not matched to a gene: 3.

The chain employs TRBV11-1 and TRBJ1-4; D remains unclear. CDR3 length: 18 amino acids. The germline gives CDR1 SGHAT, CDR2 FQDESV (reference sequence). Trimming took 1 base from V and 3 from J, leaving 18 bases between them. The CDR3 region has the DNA TGTGCCAGCAGCTTAGGTTATTGGGCCTCTCCGGCTAATGAAAAACTGTTTTTT. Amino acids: CASSLGYWASPANEKLFF.

The CDR3 here is CASSFWTRRVYEQYF. In DNA, the CDR3 is TGTGCCAGCAGTTTCTGGACTAGGCGGGTCTACGAGCAGTACTTC. The V and J genes are TRBV28 and TRBJ2-7; the match to TRBD2 covers 7 bases. The CDR3 covers 15 residues. V was clipped by 3 bases and J by 3 bases; unmatched bases: 8. The germline CDR1 and CDR2 sequences are MDHEN and SYDVKM.

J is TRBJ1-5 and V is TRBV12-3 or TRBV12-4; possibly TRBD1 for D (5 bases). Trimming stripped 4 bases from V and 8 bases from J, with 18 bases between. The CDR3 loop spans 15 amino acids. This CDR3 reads CASSYTGVSSKPQHF. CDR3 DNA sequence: TGTGCCAGCAGTTATACGGGGGTTTCTTCTAAGCCCCAGCATTTT.

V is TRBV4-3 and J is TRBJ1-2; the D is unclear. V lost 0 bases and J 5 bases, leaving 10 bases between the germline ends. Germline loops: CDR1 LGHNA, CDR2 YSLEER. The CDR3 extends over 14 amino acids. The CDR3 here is CASSQEVGPYGYTF. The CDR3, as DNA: TGCGCCAGCAGCCAAGAGGTCGGACCATATGGCTACACCTTC.

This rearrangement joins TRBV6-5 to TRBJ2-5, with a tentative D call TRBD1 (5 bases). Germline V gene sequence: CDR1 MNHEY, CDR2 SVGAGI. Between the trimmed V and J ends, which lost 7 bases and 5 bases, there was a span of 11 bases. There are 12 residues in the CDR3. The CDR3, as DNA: TGTGCCAGCAAGTCAGGGTGGGAGACCCAGTACTTC. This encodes CASKSGWETQYF.

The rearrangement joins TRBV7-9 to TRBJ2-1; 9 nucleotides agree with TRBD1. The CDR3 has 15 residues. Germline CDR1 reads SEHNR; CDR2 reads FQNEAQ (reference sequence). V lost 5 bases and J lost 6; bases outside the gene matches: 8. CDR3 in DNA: TGTGCCAGCAGCCTAACCTTGACAGGGGGCAATGAGCAGTTCTTC. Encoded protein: CASSLTLTGGNEQFF.

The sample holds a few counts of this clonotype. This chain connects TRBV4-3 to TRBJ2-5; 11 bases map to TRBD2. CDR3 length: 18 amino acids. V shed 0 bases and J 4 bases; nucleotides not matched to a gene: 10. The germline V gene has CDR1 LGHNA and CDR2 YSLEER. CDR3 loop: CASSQEGFTSGRAETQYF. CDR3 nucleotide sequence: TGCGCCAGCAGCCAAGAAGGTTTCACTAGCGGGAGAGCAGAGACCCAGTACTTC.

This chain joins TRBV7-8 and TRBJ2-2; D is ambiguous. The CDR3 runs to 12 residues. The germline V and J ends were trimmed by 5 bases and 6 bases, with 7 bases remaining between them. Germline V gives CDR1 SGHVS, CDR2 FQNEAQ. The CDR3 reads CASSPTPGELFF. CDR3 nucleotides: TGTGCCAGCAGCCCCACCCCCGGGGAGCTGTTTTTT.

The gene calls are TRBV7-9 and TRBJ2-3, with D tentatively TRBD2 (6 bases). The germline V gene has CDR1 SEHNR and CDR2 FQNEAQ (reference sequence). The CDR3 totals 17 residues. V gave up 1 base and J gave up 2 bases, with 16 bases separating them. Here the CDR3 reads CASSLGGFAGNTDTQYF. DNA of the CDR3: TGTGCCAGCAGCTTAGGAGGTTTTGCGGGGAACACAGATACGCAGTATTTT.

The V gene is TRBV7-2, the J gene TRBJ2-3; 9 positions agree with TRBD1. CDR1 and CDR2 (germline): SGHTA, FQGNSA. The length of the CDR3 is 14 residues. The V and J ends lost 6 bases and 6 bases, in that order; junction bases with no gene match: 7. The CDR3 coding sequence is TGTGCCAGCAGTTTTTTACAGGGGGCGGATACGCAGTATTTT. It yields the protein CASSFLQGADTQYF. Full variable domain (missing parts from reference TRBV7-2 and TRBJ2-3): GAGVSQSPSNKVTEKGKDVELRCDPISGHTALYWYRQSLGQGLEFLIYFQGNSAPDKSGLPSDRFSAERTGGSVSTLTIQRTQQEDSAVYLCASSFLQGADTQYFGPGTRLTVL.

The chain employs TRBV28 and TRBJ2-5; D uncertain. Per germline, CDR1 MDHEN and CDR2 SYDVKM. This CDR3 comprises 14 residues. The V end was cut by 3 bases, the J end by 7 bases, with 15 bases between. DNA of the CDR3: TGTGCCAGCAGTTTGATAGGACGTACGTTGACCCAGTACTTC. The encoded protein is CASSLIGRTLTQYF.

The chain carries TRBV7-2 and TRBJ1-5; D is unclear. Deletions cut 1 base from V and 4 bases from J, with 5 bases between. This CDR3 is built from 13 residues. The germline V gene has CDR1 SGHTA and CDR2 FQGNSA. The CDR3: CASSLVQNQPQHF. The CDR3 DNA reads TGTGCCAGCAGCTTAGTTCAGAATCAGCCCCAGCATTTT. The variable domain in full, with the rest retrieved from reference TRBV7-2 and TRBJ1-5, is GAGVSQSPSNKVTEKGKDVELRCDPISGHTALYWYRQSLGQGLEFLIYFQGNSAPDKSGLPSDRFSAERTGGSVSTLTIQRTQQEDSAVYLCASSLVQNQPQHFGDGTRLSIL.